The source of this T cell receptor (beta chain) is a study of blood T cell repertoires in COVID-19. This CDR3 region has 15 residues. Germline V gene lookup returns CDR1 MNHEY and CDR2 SMNVEV (reference sequence). Trimming took 8 bases from V and 2 from J; bases not matched to a gene: 12. Sequencing was performed with immunoSEQ multiplex PCR; in TCRdb, only in-frame clones are kept and a portion is missing. In the table there are 150,000 to 200,000 clones, 83% of which are singletons. The sequence was collected from a woman aged 70-85 years with COVID-19, enrolled during active disease. V and J are TRBV27 and TRBJ2-7; 7 bases are a match to TRBD2. The sample taken for sequencing was peripheral blood. CDR3 DNA sequence: TGTGCCAGCGGTAGGGGCGGGGGAGGGACCTACGAGCAGTACTTC. This sequence encodes CASGRGGGGTYEQYF.